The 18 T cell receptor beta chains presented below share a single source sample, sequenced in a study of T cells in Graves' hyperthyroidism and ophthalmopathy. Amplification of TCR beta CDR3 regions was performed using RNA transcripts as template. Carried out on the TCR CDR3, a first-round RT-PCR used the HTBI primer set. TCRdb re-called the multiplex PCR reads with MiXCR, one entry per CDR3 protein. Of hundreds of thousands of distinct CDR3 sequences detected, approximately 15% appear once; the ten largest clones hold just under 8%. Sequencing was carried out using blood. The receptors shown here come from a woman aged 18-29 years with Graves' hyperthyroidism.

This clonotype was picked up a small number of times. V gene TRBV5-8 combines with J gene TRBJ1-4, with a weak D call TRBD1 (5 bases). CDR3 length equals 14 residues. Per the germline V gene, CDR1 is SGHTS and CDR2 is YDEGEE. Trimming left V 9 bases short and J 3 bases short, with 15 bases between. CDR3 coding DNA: TGTGCCAACCCATCAGGGTCAGCTAATGAAAAACTGTTTTTT. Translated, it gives CANPSGSANEKLFF.

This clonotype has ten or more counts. CDR3 protein: CAISESYRTEETQYF. Here the CDR3 DNA reads TGTGCCATCAGTGAGTCCTACAGGACCGAAGAGACCCAGTACTTC. The V call is TRBV10-3, the J call TRBJ2-5, with D possibly TRBD1 on 5 matching bases. The germline CDR1 and CDR2 sequences are ENHRY and SYGVKD. The CDR3 contains 15 residues. Trimming shortened V by 0 bases and J by 3 bases, and 11 bases separated the two germline ends.

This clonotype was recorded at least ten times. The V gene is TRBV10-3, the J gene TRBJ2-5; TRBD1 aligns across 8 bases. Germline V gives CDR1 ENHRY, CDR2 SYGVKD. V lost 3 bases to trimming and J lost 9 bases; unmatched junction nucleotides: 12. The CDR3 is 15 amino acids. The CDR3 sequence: CAISEMDRDASAQYF. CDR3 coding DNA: TGTGCCATCAGTGAAATGGACAGGGATGCATCGGCCCAGTACTTC.

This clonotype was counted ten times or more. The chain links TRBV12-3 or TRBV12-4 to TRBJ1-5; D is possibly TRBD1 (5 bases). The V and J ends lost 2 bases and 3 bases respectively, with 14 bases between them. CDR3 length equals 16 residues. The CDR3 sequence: CASSLYVGGNNQPQHF. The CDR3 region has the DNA TGTGCCAGCAGTTTATATGTCGGGGGAAACAATCAGCCCCAGCATTTT.

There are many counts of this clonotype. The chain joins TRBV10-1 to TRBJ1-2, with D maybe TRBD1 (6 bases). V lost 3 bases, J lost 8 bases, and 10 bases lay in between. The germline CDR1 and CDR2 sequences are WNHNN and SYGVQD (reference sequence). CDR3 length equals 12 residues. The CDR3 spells CASSETGRGYTF. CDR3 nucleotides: TGCGCCAGCAGTGAAACAGGGCGAGGCTACACCTTC.

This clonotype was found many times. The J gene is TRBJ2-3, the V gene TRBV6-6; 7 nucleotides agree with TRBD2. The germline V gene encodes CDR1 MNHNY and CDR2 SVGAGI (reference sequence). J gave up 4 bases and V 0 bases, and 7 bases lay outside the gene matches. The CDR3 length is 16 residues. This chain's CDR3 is CASSYSGGRSPDTQYF. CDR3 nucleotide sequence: TGTGCCAGCAGTTACTCTGGCGGGAGAAGCCCAGATACGCAGTATTTT.

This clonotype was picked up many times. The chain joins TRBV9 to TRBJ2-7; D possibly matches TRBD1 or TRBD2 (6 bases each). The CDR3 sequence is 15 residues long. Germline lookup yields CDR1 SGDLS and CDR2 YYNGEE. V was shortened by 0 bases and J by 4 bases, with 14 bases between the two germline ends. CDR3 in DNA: TGTGCCAGCAGCGTAGGGTGGCGGAGGGGGTACGAGCAGTACTTC. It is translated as CASSVGWRRGYEQYF.

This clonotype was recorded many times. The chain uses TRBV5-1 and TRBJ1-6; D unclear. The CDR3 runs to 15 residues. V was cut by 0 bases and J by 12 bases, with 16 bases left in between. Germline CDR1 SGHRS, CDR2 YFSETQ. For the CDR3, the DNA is TGCGCCAGCAGCTTGGAGGACCCCTCGGGAGGACCCCTCCACTTT. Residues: CASSLEDPSGGPLHF.

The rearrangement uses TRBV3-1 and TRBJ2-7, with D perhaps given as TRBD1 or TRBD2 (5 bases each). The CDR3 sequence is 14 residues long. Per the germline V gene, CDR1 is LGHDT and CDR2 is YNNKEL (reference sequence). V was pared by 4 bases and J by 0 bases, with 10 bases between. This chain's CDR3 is CASSLGVFSYEQYF. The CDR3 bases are TGTGCCAGCAGCCTGGGGGTTTTCTCCTACGAGCAGTACTTC.

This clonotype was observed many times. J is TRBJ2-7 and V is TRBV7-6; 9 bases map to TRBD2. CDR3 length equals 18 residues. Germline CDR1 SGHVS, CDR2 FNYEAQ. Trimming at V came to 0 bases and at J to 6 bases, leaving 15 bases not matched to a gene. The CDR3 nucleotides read TGTGCCAGCAGCTTAGCGTTGGGGGGAGCGGGGGGCCGTTCCGAGCAGTACTTC. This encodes CASSLALGGAGGRSEQYF.

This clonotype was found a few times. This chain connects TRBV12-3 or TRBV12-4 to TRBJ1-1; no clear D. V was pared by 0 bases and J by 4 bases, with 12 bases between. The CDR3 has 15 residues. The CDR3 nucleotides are TGTGCCAGCAGTTTAGCGCTCGGGGAGGTCACTGAAGCTTTCTTT. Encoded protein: CASSLALGEVTEAFF.

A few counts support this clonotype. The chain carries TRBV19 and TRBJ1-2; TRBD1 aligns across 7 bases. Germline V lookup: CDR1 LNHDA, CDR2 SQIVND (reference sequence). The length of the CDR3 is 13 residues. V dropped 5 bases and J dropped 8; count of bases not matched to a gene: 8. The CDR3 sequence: CASSAQGVLGYTF. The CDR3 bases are TGTGCCAGTAGTGCCCAGGGGGTTCTCGGCTACACCTTC. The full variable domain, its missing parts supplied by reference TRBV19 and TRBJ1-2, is DGGITQSPKYLFRKEGQNVTLSCEQNLNHDAMYWYRQDPGQGLRLIYYSQIVNDFQKGDIAEGYSVSREKKESFPLTVTSAQKNPTAFYLCASSAQGVLGYTFGSGTRLTVV.

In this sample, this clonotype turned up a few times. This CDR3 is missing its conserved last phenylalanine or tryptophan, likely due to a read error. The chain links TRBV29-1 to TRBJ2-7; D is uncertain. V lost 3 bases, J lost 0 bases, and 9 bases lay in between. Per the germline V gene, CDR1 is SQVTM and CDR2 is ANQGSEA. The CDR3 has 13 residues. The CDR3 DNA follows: TGCAGCGTTGACCAGGAATCCTCCTACGAGCAGTACTCC. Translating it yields CSVDQESSYEQYS.

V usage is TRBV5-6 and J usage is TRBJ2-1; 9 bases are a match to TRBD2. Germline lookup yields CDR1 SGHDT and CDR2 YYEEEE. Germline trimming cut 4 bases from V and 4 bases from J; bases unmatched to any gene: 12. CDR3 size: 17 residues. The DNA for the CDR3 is TGTGCCAGCAGCAGGGGGGCTAGCGGGGCTCTTTACAATGAGCAGTTCTTC. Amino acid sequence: CASSRGASGALYNEQFF.

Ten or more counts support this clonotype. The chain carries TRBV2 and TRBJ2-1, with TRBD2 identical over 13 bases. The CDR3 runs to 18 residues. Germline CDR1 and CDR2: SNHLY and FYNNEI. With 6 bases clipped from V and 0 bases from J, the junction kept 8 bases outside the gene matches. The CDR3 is CASRGGTSGTPSYNEQFF. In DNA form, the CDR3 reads TGTGCCAGCAGGGGGGGGACTAGCGGGACCCCCTCCTACAATGAGCAGTTCTTC.

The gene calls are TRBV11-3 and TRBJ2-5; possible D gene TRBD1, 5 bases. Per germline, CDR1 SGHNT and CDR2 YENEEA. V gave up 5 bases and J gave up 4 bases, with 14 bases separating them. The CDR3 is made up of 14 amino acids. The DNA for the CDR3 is TGTGCCAGCAGCCAGGGTGTGGGGCGAGAGACCCAGTACTTC. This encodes CASSQGVGRETQYF. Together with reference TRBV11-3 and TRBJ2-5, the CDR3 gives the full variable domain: EAGVVQSPRYKIIEKKQPVAFWCNPISGHNTLYWYLQNLGQGPELLIRYENEEAVDDSQLPKDRFSAERLKGVDSTLKIQPAELGDSAVYLCASSQGVGRETQYFGPGTRLLVL.

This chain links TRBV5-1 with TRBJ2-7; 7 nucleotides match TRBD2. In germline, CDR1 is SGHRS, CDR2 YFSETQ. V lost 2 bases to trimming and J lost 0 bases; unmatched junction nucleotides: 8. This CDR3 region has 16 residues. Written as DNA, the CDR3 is TGCGCCAGCAGCTTTAGGGGCGGGAGTCGCTCCTACGAGCAGTACTTC. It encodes CASSFRGGSRSYEQYF.

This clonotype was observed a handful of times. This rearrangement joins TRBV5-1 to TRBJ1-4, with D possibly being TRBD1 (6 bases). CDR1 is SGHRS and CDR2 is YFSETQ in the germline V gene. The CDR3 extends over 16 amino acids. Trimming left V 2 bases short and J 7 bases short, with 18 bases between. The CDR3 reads CASSLTWTVRGEKLFF. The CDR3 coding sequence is TGCGCCAGCAGCTTAACCTGGACAGTAAGAGGTGAAAAACTGTTTTTT.